The 28 T cell receptor beta chains listed next were all sequenced from one sample in a study of monozygotic twins with inflammatory bowel disease. TCRdb reprocessed the 5' RACE reads and stores each CDR3 protein as one record, lacking DNA. This sample's clone table lists some 170,000 distinct CDR3 sequences. Sequenced: blood. The receptors originated from a human donor with ulcerative colitis or Crohn's disease, or a healthy co-twin of an affected twin (not recorded which).

The chain joins TRBV7-2 to TRBJ2-7; TCRdb proposes TRBD1, but this gene call is untestable without DNA. This CDR3 has 14 amino acids. CDR1 is SGHTA, CDR2 FQGNSA, per germline. This CDR3 is CASSPDRVGYEQYF.

The chain is built from TRBV5-1 and TRBJ2-7; the TRBD2 assignment by TCRdb is unverifiable without DNA. Germline-derived CDR1 and CDR2 are SGHRS and YFSETQ. This CDR3 region has 14 residues. CDR3: CASSQAGPYYEQYF.

The chain employs TRBV6-1 and TRBJ2-1; TCRdb calls TRBD2, which cannot be checked without DNA. There are 16 residues in the CDR3. Germline values: CDR1 MNHNS, CDR2 SASEGT. This CDR3 is CASSRTSGRGMNEQFF.

V and J are TRBV10-2 and TRBJ2-1; absent DNA, TCRdb's TRBD2 call cannot be checked. CDR1 and CDR2 from the germline V gene are WSHSY and SAAADI. There are 15 residues in the CDR3. The CDR3: CASSEQVVASDEQFF.

The rearrangement uses TRBV7-9 and TRBJ2-5. This CDR3 contains 14 residues. Per germline, CDR1 SEHNR and CDR2 FQNEAQ (reference sequence). This CDR3 reads CASSRSGYQETQYF.

The J gene is TRBJ2-2, the V gene TRBV11-3. The CDR3 runs to 14 residues. CDR1 and CDR2 from the germline V gene are SGHNT and YENEEA. The chain's CDR3 is CASSPRWNTGELFF.

V gene TRBV28 combines with J gene TRBJ1-2; TCRdb indicates TRBD1, and absent DNA this call remains unverified. CDR3 length: 13 residues. Germline values: CDR1 MDHEN, CDR2 SYDVKM. The CDR3 here is CASSSHRGYGYTF.

The CDR3 sequence is CASSWGVTSGETQYF. The chain recombines TRBV5-1 with TRBJ2-5. Per germline, CDR1 SGHRS and CDR2 YFSETQ. This CDR3 is 15 amino acids long.

The genes are TRBV6-1 and TRBJ2-1; TCRdb names TRBD1, which stays unverified in the absence of DNA. The CDR3 sequence is 15 residues long. Germline V lookup: CDR1 MNHNS, CDR2 SASEGT. The chain's CDR3 is CASSPGTRSYNEQFF.

The chain employs TRBV28 and TRBJ2-7; the D call from TCRdb, TRBD1, cannot be confirmed without DNA. Germline-derived CDR1 and CDR2 are MDHEN and SYDVKM. This CDR3 has 13 amino acids. This CDR3 is CASNAGQGYEQYF.

The J gene is TRBJ1-1, the V gene TRBV11-1. The CDR3 is made up of 11 amino acids. Germline V CDR1 and CDR2: SGHAT, FQDESV (reference sequence). The CDR3: CASSSQVEAFF. Drawing the rest from reference TRBV11-1 and TRBJ1-1, the complete variable domain is EAEVAQSPRYKITEKSQAVAFWCDPISGHATLYWYRQILGQGPELLVQFQDESVVDDSQLPKDRFSAERLKGVDSTLKIQPAELGDSAMYLCASSSQVEAFFGQGTRLTVV.

This chain connects TRBV29-1 to TRBJ2-1; the TCRdb call, TRBD2, lacks DNA for checking. The CDR3 has 15 residues. The germline V gene has CDR1 SQVTM and CDR2 ANQGSEA. The CDR3 is CSVEGTSGAYNEQFF.

This chain links TRBV3-1 with TRBJ2-7. The CDR3 spans 11 residues. Looked up from germline, CDR1 is LGHDT and CDR2 is YNNKEL (reference sequence). The CDR3 is CASSLSYEQYF.

V gene TRBV7-3 combines with J gene TRBJ2-1; TCRdb proposes TRBD1, but this gene call is untestable without DNA. The length of the CDR3 is 15 residues. Per the germline V gene, CDR1 is SGHTA and CDR2 is FQGTGA. CDR3 sequence reads: CASSQDRGLFNEQFF.

This sequence joins TRBV10-3 and TRBJ2-1; TCRdb names TRBD1, which stays unverified in the absence of DNA. CDR1 and CDR2 from the germline V gene are ENHRY and SYGVKD. This CDR3 is built from 14 residues. The CDR3 reads CAISERGLGGEQFF.

The V call is TRBV2, the J call TRBJ2-7; checking the TCRdb D call of TRBD2 is not possible without DNA. This CDR3 is 14 amino acids long. Looked up from germline, CDR1 is SNHLY and CDR2 is FYNNEI. This CDR3 reads CASTRTSGLYEQYF. Full variable domain (outside the CDR3, taken from reference TRBV2 and TRBJ2-7): EPEVTQTPSHQVTQMGQEVILRCVPISNHLYFYWYRQILGQKVEFLVSFYNNEISEKSEIFDDQFSVERPDGSNFTLKIRSTKLEDSAMYFCASTRTSGLYEQYFGPGTRLTVT.

This CDR3 reads CASSALAGEYNEQFF. V usage is TRBV11-2 and J usage is TRBJ2-1; without DNA, the TCRdb call of TRBD2 cannot be checked. The CDR3 runs to 15 residues. Germline V lookup: CDR1 SGHAT, CDR2 FQNNGV.

The rearrangement uses TRBV7-3 and TRBJ2-4; TCRdb gives TRBD1 as the D gene, but with no DNA this cannot be confirmed. CDR3 length: 14 amino acids. Germline values: CDR1 SGHTA, CDR2 FQGTGA. The CDR3 region is CASSARGSENIQYF.

This chain uses TRBV27 with TRBJ1-5; TCRdb calls TRBD1, which cannot be checked without DNA. CDR3 length: 14 residues. Germline V gene data show CDR1 as MNHEY and CDR2 as SMNVEV (reference sequence). CDR3 residues: CASSFRGQNQPQHF.

V gene TRBV10-3 combines with J gene TRBJ2-7; lacking DNA, the TRBD2 call made by TCRdb goes unchecked. Germline-derived CDR1 and CDR2 are ENHRY and SYGVKD. The CDR3 contains 17 residues. CDR3 loop: CAISEPGTSGRTYEQYF.

The rearrangement uses TRBV3-1 and TRBJ2-1; TCRdb returns TRBD1, unconfirmable since there is no DNA. The CDR3 extends over 13 amino acids. Germline V gene lookup returns CDR1 LGHDT and CDR2 YNNKEL (reference sequence). The CDR3 loop reads CASSQGGRGSEVF.

The chain's CDR3 is CASTPFPGLAGYNEQFF. The chain uses TRBV12-3 or TRBV12-4 and TRBJ2-1; absent DNA, TCRdb's TRBD2 call cannot be checked. The CDR3 runs 17 residues.

The chain employs TRBV4-1 and TRBJ2-1; the D gene TCRdb calls, TRBD2, cannot be checked with no DNA. The CDR3 is 15 amino acids. Germline values: CDR1 MGHRA, CDR2 YSYEKL. The CDR3 spells CASSPGLAPYNEQFF.

The chain links TRBV28 to TRBJ2-7; there is no DNA to check the TCRdb D call of TRBD2. In germline, CDR1 is MDHEN, CDR2 SYDVKM. This CDR3 region has 19 residues. This CDR3 reads CASSPSSSGSGKRRYEQYF.

V and J are TRBV10-3 and TRBJ1-3. Germline CDR1 ENHRY, CDR2 SYGVKD. The CDR3 consists of 15 residues. This CDR3 is CAISESTSSGNTIYF.

V gene TRBV28 combines with J gene TRBJ1-6; the TCRdb call, TRBD1, lacks DNA for checking. This CDR3 is built from 16 residues. Germline CDR1 MDHEN, CDR2 SYDVKM. CDR3 region: CASSSSQGKDNSPLHF.

The genes are TRBV2 and TRBJ2-5; TCRdb calls TRBD2, which cannot be checked without DNA. The V gene's germline CDR1 is SNHLY and CDR2 FYNNEI. This CDR3 is built from 16 residues. The CDR3 loop reads CASKTLGTSGKETQYF.

V is TRBV5-4 and J is TRBJ1-1. CDR1 is SGHNT, CDR2 YYREEE, per germline (reference sequence). This CDR3 spans 13 amino acids. The CDR3 reads CASSLDWVAEAFF.